The source of this T cell receptor beta chain is a study of beta chain features in type 1 diabetes. Study findings and constraints: Whether HLA type affects TCRB rearrangement stayed undetermined in the present work. Patients and controls would be equally affected if PCR favored shorter templates. Relative to healthy donors, patients appeared to have naive, central memory and Treg TCRB repertoires that were more similar.

This clone was counted a few times. Its target is not known. It was one heparinised blood draw, averaging approximately 100 mL, that each donor gave. The isolated RNA, all of it, was reverse transcribed, so expressed TCRB transcripts were what got sequenced. Sequencing was performed with immunoSEQ multiplex PCR; in TCRdb, only in-frame clones are kept and a portion is missing. The data show over 120,000 clones, 10% seen once. This CDR3 has 16 amino acids. V lost 5 bases to trimming and J lost 3 bases, with 14 bases between them. Germline values: CDR1 MGHRA, CDR2 YSYEKL. The receptor was isolated from a young man in good health. Input material: naive CD4+ T cells from blood. V usage is TRBV4-1 and J usage is TRBJ2-6; the D is unclear. DNA of the CDR3: TGCGCCAGCAGCACTGAACGTTTCGGTGGGGCCAACGTCCTGACTTTC. This gives the protein CASSTERFGGANVLTF.